Listed below are T cell receptor beta chains from one sample, sequenced in a study of identifying expanded T cells in peripheral blood. Profiling relied on immunoSEQ multiplex PCR, and the TCRdb table lists in-frame clones only, not all of them. Of roughly 120,000 clones listed, roughly nine tenths were seen once; the top ten hold just under 8.5%. Sequenced input: blood. The receptor set was obtained from a person aged 18-70 years in good health. Each CDR3 is given with its conserved first and last residue. The D gene is left open where the match is weak. The size entry is marked missing in some rows and otherwise reads once, few, many or a size class.

clone size: NA
CDR3 length: 15
J gene: TRBJ2-1
V gene: TRBV7-3
D gene: TRBD2
CDR3 protein: CASSLSSGPYNEQFF
CDR3 DNA: TGTGCCAGCAGCCTAAGTAGCGGGCCCTACAATGAGCAGTTCTTC

clone size: NA
CDR3 length: 14
J gene: TRBJ2-7
V gene: TRBV7-9
D gene: NA
CDR3 protein: CASSASAGYYEQYF
CDR3 DNA: TGTGCCAGCAGCGCTAGTGCAGGGTACTACGAGCAGTACTTC

clone size: NA
CDR3 length: 13
J gene: TRBJ2-7
V gene: TRBV4-2
D gene: NA
CDR3 protein: CASSQESLVEQYF
CDR3 DNA: TGTGCCAGCAGCCAGGAATCCCTAGTCGAGCAGTACTTC

clone size: NA
CDR3 length: 15
J gene: TRBJ1-1
V gene: TRBV9
D gene: NA
CDR3 protein: CASSVVRTMNTEAFF
CDR3 DNA: TGTGCCAGCAGCGTAGTCAGAACAATGAACACTGAAGCTTTCTTT

clone size: NA
CDR3 length: 13
J gene: TRBJ1-2
V gene: TRBV10-3
D gene: NA
CDR3 protein: CAISGQANYGYTF
CDR3 DNA: TGTGCCATCAGTGGACAGGCTAACTATGGCTACACCTTC

clone size: NA
CDR3 length: 14
J gene: TRBJ1-6
V gene: TRBV2
D gene: TRBD1
CDR3 protein: CASRGQGYNSPLHF
CDR3 DNA: TGTGCCAGCAGGGGACAGGGCTATAATTCACCCCTCCACTTT

clone size: NA
CDR3 length: 15
J gene: TRBJ1-5
V gene: TRBV28
D gene: NA
CDR3 protein: CASSFSGQPGQPQHF
CDR3 DNA: TGTGCCAGCAGTTTTTCCGGACAGCCGGGACAGCCCCAGCATTTT

clone size: NA
CDR3 length: 14
J gene: TRBJ2-7
V gene: TRBV7-9
D gene: TRBD1
CDR3 protein: CASSVGTGAYEQYF
CDR3 DNA: TGTGCCAGCAGCGTCGGGACAGGGGCTTACGAGCAGTACTTC

clone size: NA
CDR3 length: 15
J gene: TRBJ1-6
V gene: TRBV28
D gene: NA
CDR3 protein: CASSTEQGYNSPLHF
CDR3 DNA: TGTGCCAGCAGTACGGAACAGGGTTATAATTCACCCCTCCACTTT

clone size: NA
CDR3 length: 19
J gene: TRBJ2-2
V gene: TRBV27
D gene: TRBD2
CDR3 protein: CASSLRYASGSSSTGELFF
CDR3 DNA: TGTGCCAGCAGTTTACGGTATGCTAGCGGGAGTTCTAGCACCGGGGAGCTGTTTTTT

clone size: NA
CDR3 length: 13
J gene: TRBJ2-4
V gene: TRBV30
D gene: NA
CDR3 protein: CAWSVNPLAPSRF
CDR3 DNA: TGTGCCTGGAGTGTCAATCCGTTGGCCCCTTCCCGCTTC

clone size: NA
CDR3 length: 16
J gene: TRBJ2-5
V gene: TRBV6-5
D gene: TRBD1
CDR3 protein: CASSYSRTGGFETQYF
CDR3 DNA: TGTGCCAGCAGTTACTCGAGAACAGGGGGCTTTGAGACCCAGTACTTC

clone size: NA
CDR3 length: 13
J gene: TRBJ1-4
V gene: TRBV10-3
D gene: TRBD1
CDR3 protein: CASEGDRGFGLFF
CDR3 DNA: TGTGCCTCCGAGGGGGACAGGGGGTTTGGACTGTTTTTT

clone size: once
CDR3 length: 11
J gene: TRBJ1-1
V gene: TRBV29-1
D gene: NA
CDR3 protein: CSVEGGSEAFF
CDR3 DNA: TGCAGCGTGGAAGGGGGGTCCGAAGCTTTCTTT

clone size: NA
CDR3 length: 12
J gene: TRBJ2-2
V gene: TRBV19
D gene: NA
CDR3 protein: CASSSRTGELFF
CDR3 DNA: TGTGCCAGTAGTTCTCGGACCGGGGAGCTGTTTTTT

clone size: once
CDR3 length: 10
J gene: TRBJ1-2
V gene: TRBV29-1
D gene: NA
CDR3 protein: CSVESYGYTF
CDR3 DNA: TGCAGCGTTGAAAGCTATGGCTACACCTTC

clone size: NA
CDR3 length: 14
J gene: TRBJ1-1
V gene: TRBV6-5
D gene: NA
CDR3 protein: CASSFRDVSTEAFF
CDR3 DNA: TGTGCCAGCAGCTTCAGGGACGTGAGCACTGAAGCTTTCTTT

clone size: NA
CDR3 length: 17
J gene: TRBJ1-3
V gene: TRBV6-1
D gene: TRBD1
CDR3 protein: CASSELLGGAEGNTIYF
CDR3 DNA: TGTGCCAGCAGTGAATTGCTAGGGGGCGCGGAAGGAAACACCATATATTTT

clone size: NA
CDR3 length: 13
J gene: TRBJ1-1
V gene: TRBV28
D gene: NA
CDR3 protein: CASGSGAYTEAFF
CDR3 DNA: TGTGCCAGCGGATCCGGGGCGTACACTGAAGCTTTCTTT

clone size: NA
CDR3 length: 15
J gene: TRBJ2-2
V gene: TRBV6-6
D gene: TRBD1
CDR3 protein: CASSFPGQGTGELFF
CDR3 DNA: TGTGCCAGCAGTTTCCCGGGACAGGGGACCGGGGAGCTGTTTTTT

clone size: once
CDR3 length: 18
J gene: TRBJ2-7
V gene: TRBV15
D gene: TRBD1
CDR3 protein: CATSPGGRGRPGGYEQYF
CDR3 DNA: TGTGCCACCAGCCCCGGGGGCAGGGGGCGTCCCGGTGGTTACGAGCAGTACTTC

clone size: once
CDR3 length: 11
J gene: TRBJ2-2
V gene: TRBV28
D gene: NA
CDR3 protein: CASRWTGELFF
CDR3 DNA: TGTGCCAGCAGGTGGACCGGGGAGCTGTTTTTT

clone size: NA
CDR3 length: 14
J gene: TRBJ2-5
V gene: TRBV7-2
D gene: TRBD1
CDR3 protein: CASSFYRGAETQYF
CDR3 DNA: TGTGCCAGCAGCTTTTACAGGGGCGCGGAGACCCAGTACTTC

clone size: NA
CDR3 length: 10
J gene: TRBJ2-1
V gene: TRBV20-1
D gene: NA
CDR3 protein: CSASFNEQFF
CDR3 DNA: TGCAGTGCCTCCTTCAATGAGCAGTTCTTC

clone size: NA
CDR3 length: 13
J gene: TRBJ2-7
V gene: TRBV29-1
D gene: NA
CDR3 protein: CSVDAGSPYEQYF
CDR3 DNA: TGCAGCGTTGATGCAGGTAGCCCCTACGAGCAGTACTTC

clone size: NA
CDR3 length: 13
J gene: TRBJ1-4
V gene: TRBV29-1
D gene: NA
CDR3 protein: CSVSLDRDGKLFF
CDR3 DNA: TGCAGCGTTTCCTTGGACCGCGACGGAAAACTGTTTTTT

clone size: NA
CDR3 length: 18
J gene: TRBJ1-5
V gene: TRBV7-2
D gene: NA
CDR3 protein: CASSFRHSGGLGNQPQHF
CDR3 DNA: TGTGCCAGCAGCTTTAGACACTCGGGGGGGTTGGGGAATCAGCCCCAGCATTTT

clone size: NA
CDR3 length: 15
J gene: TRBJ2-2
V gene: TRBV30
D gene: NA
CDR3 protein: CAWSGPSGETGELFF
CDR3 DNA: TGTGCCTGGAGTGGCCCCTCGGGGGAGACCGGGGAGCTGTTTTTT

clone size: NA
CDR3 length: 17
J gene: TRBJ1-3
V gene: TRBV7-2
D gene: TRBD1
CDR3 protein: CASSPRDRLNSGNTIYF
CDR3 DNA: TGTGCCAGCAGCCCCAGGGACAGGCTTAACTCTGGAAACACCATATATTTT

clone size: NA
CDR3 length: 14
J gene: TRBJ2-5
V gene: TRBV11-2
D gene: NA
CDR3 protein: CASSLGVVLETQYF
CDR3 DNA: TGTGCCAGCAGCTTGGGGGTGGTGTTGGAGACCCAGTACTTC

clone size: NA
CDR3 length: 14
J gene: TRBJ1-4
V gene: TRBV6-4
D gene: TRBD1
CDR3 protein: CASSPTGGSEKLFF
CDR3 DNA: TGTGCCAGCAGTCCGACAGGGGGAAGTGAAAAACTGTTTTTT

clone size: NA
CDR3 length: 15
J gene: TRBJ2-3
V gene: TRBV5-4
D gene: NA
CDR3 protein: CASSLPSGSTDTQYF
CDR3 DNA: TGTGCCAGCAGCTTGCCAAGCGGGAGCACAGATACGCAGTATTTT

clone size: NA
CDR3 length: 15
J gene: TRBJ1-1
V gene: TRBV28
D gene: NA
CDR3 protein: CASSLIAVLNTEAFF
CDR3 DNA: TGTGCCAGCAGTTTAATCGCAGTACTGAACACTGAAGCTTTCTTT

clone size: NA
CDR3 length: 16
J gene: TRBJ2-2
V gene: TRBV15
D gene: TRBD2
CDR3 protein: CATSHVWGGHAGELFF
CDR3 DNA: TGTGCCACCAGCCACGTTTGGGGAGGGCATGCCGGGGAGCTGTTTTTT

clone size: NA
CDR3 length: 18
J gene: TRBJ1-5
V gene: TRBV5-8
D gene: NA
CDR3 protein: CASSFQGTAGDSNQPQHF
CDR3 DNA: TGTGCCAGCAGCTTTCAGGGGACGGCGGGGGATAGCAATCAGCCCCAGCATTTT

clone size: NA
CDR3 length: 15
J gene: TRBJ1-6
V gene: TRBV10-3
D gene: NA
CDR3 protein: CAIKGESSYNSPLHF
CDR3 DNA: TGTGCCATCAAGGGGGAGAGCTCCTATAATTCACCCCTCCACTTT

clone size: NA
CDR3 length: 18
J gene: TRBJ2-1
V gene: TRBV19
D gene: TRBD2
CDR3 protein: CASTPGTSGGSSYNEQFF
CDR3 DNA: TGTGCCAGTACTCCCGGGACTAGCGGGGGGAGCTCCTACAATGAGCAGTTCTTC

clone size: NA
CDR3 length: 15
J gene: TRBJ2-3
V gene: TRBV5-1
D gene: NA
CDR3 protein: CASSLGDTVRDTQYF
CDR3 DNA: TGCGCCAGCAGCTTGGGTGACACCGTCCGAGATACGCAGTATTTT

clone size: NA
CDR3 length: 14
J gene: TRBJ2-7
V gene: TRBV6-5
D gene: TRBD2
CDR3 protein: CASRPSGPPYEQYF
CDR3 DNA: TGTGCCAGCAGACCTAGCGGTCCTCCCTACGAGCAGTACTTC

clone size: NA
CDR3 length: 13
J gene: TRBJ2-5
V gene: TRBV11-2
D gene: NA
CDR3 protein: CASSLRREETQYF
CDR3 DNA: TGTGCCAGCAGCCTCAGGAGGGAAGAGACCCAGTACTTC

clone size: few
CDR3 length: 14
J gene: TRBJ2-6
V gene: TRBV4-3
D gene: TRBD1
CDR3 protein: CASSPGQLGNVLTF
CDR3 DNA: TGCGCCAGCAGCCCGGGACAGCTGGGCAACGTCCTGACTTTC

clone size: once
CDR3 length: 15
J gene: TRBJ2-1
V gene: TRBV4-1
D gene: TRBD2
CDR3 protein: CASSLGLAGFNEQFF
CDR3 DNA: TGCGCCAGCAGCCTGGGACTAGCGGGTTTCAATGAGCAGTTCTTC

clone size: NA
CDR3 length: 12
J gene: TRBJ1-2
V gene: TRBV12-5
D gene: NA
CDR3 protein: CASGLGAEGYTF
CDR3 DNA: TGTGCTAGTGGTTTAGGGGCGGAGGGCTACACCTTC

clone size: NA
CDR3 length: 14
J gene: TRBJ1-1
V gene: TRBV6-5
D gene: NA
CDR3 protein: CASSYKLLNTEAFF
CDR3 DNA: TGTGCCAGCAGTTACAAGCTACTTAACACTGAAGCTTTCTTT

clone size: NA
CDR3 length: 14
J gene: TRBJ2-7
V gene: TRBV28
D gene: NA
CDR3 protein: CASSPTGTSYEQYF
CDR3 DNA: TGTGCCAGCAGCCCCACAGGGACGTCCTACGAGCAGTACTTC

clone size: NA
CDR3 length: 17
J gene: TRBJ2-7
V gene: TRBV4-2
D gene: TRBD1
CDR3 protein: CASSPIRTGTIVYEQYF
CDR3 DNA: TGTGCCAGCAGCCCTATTAGGACAGGGACCATCGTCTACGAGCAGTACTTC

clone size: NA
CDR3 length: 12
J gene: TRBJ2-1
V gene: TRBV30
D gene: TRBD2
CDR3 protein: CAWSDGRHEQFF
CDR3 DNA: TGTGCCTGGAGTGACGGGAGGCATGAGCAGTTCTTC

clone size: NA
CDR3 length: 13
J gene: TRBJ1-1
V gene: TRBV19
D gene: NA
CDR3 protein: CASRHRLNTEAFF
CDR3 DNA: TGTGCCAGTAGGCACCGCTTGAACACTGAAGCTTTCTTT

clone size: NA
CDR3 length: 15
J gene: TRBJ1-6
V gene: TRBV7-9
D gene: TRBD1
CDR3 protein: CASSRGQLENSPLHF
CDR3 DNA: TGTGCCAGCAGCAGGGGACAGCTCGAAAATTCACCCCTCCACTTT

clone size: NA
CDR3 length: 16
J gene: TRBJ2-7
V gene: TRBV7-9
D gene: NA
CDR3 protein: CASSPPKDTVSYEQYF
CDR3 DNA: TGTGCCAGCAGCCCCCCCAAGGACACCGTCTCCTACGAGCAGTATTTC

clone size: few
CDR3 length: 16
J gene: TRBJ2-1
V gene: TRBV7-9
D gene: NA
CDR3 protein: CASSLAGVSSYNEQFF
CDR3 DNA: TGTGCCAGCAGCTTAGCGGGGGTAAGCTCCTACAATGAGCAGTTCTTC

clone size: NA
CDR3 length: 13
J gene: TRBJ2-7
V gene: TRBV7-7
D gene: TRBD1
CDR3 protein: CASSQDRGHEQYF
CDR3 DNA: TGTGCCAGCAGCCAAGACAGGGGGCACGAGCAGTACTTC

clone size: NA
CDR3 length: 14
J gene: TRBJ2-3
V gene: TRBV5-1
D gene: NA
CDR3 protein: CASTAGSTSDTQYF
CDR3 DNA: TGCGCCAGCACGGCGGGGTCCACGTCAGATACGCAGTATTTT

clone size: NA
CDR3 length: 12
J gene: TRBJ2-7
V gene: TRBV6-1
D gene: TRBD1
CDR3 protein: CASRGQPYEQYF
CDR3 DNA: TGTGCCAGCAGGGGACAGCCCTACGAGCAGTACTTC

clone size: NA
CDR3 length: 16
J gene: TRBJ1-2
V gene: TRBV25-1
D gene: TRBD1
CDR3 protein: CASSESTGQEDYGYTF
CDR3 DNA: TGTGCCAGCAGTGAATCGACAGGGCAGGAGGACTATGGCTACACCTTC

clone size: once
CDR3 length: 16
J gene: TRBJ2-2
V gene: TRBV9
D gene: NA
CDR3 protein: CASSVIGVWETGELFF
CDR3 DNA: TGTGCCAGCAGCGTAATTGGGGTCTGGGAGACCGGGGAGCTGTTTTTT

clone size: NA
CDR3 length: 16
J gene: TRBJ2-1
V gene: TRBV10-3
D gene: NA
CDR3 protein: CAIRGAAGRSYNEQFF
CDR3 DNA: TGTGCCATCAGGGGGGCTGCGGGGCGCTCCTACAATGAGCAGTTCTTC

clone size: few
CDR3 length: 13
J gene: TRBJ1-1
V gene: TRBV14
D gene: NA
CDR3 protein: CASSQRVDTEAFF
CDR3 DNA: TGTGCCAGCAGCCAGAGGGTTGACACTGAAGCTTTCTTT